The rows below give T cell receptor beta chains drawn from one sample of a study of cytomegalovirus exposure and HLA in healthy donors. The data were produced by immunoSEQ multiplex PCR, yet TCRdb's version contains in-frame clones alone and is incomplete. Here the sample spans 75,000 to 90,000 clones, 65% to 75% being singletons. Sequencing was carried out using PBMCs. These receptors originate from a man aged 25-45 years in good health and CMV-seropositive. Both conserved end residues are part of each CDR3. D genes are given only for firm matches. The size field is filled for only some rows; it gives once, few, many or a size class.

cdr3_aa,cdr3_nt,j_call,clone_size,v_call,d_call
CSVGRGGSYEQYF,TGCAGCGTTGGTAGGGGCGGATCCTACGAGCAGTACTTC,TRBJ2-7,.,TRBV29-1,.
CASSYGGGTYGYTF,TGTGCCAGCAGTTACGGGGGGGGGACGTATGGCTACACCTTC,TRBJ1-2,.,TRBV6-5,.
CASSLDRDDGYTF,TGTGCCAGCAGTCTGGACAGGGATGACGGCTACACCTTC,TRBJ1-2,.,TRBV6-6,TRBD1
CASTRDINQPQNF,TGTGCCAGCACCCGGGACATTAATCAGCCCCAGAATTTT,TRBJ1-5,.,TRBV2,.
CASSLAGTSAYNEQFF,TGTGCCAGCAGCTTAGCGGGGACTAGCGCATACAATGAGCAGTTCTTC,TRBJ2-1,.,TRBV7-2,TRBD2
CASSPQTSGRGETQYF,TGCGCCAGCAGCCCTCAGACTAGCGGGAGGGGGGAGACCCAGTACTTC,TRBJ2-5,once,TRBV5-1,TRBD2
CSGGGPLLAGIYNEQFF,TGCAGCGGGGGGGGCCCACTACTAGCGGGGATCTACAATGAGCAGTTCTTC,TRBJ2-1,.,TRBV29-1,TRBD2
CASSFGQGGYEQYF,TGTGCTAGCAGCTTCGGACAGGGGGGTTACGAGCAGTACTTC,TRBJ2-7,.,TRBV7-7,TRBD1
CASSSDRYADTQYF,TGTGCCAGCAGTTCGGACAGATACGCAGATACGCAGTATTTT,TRBJ2-3,.,TRBV7-2,.
CASSYSGGTAYEQYF,TGTGCCAGCAGTTACAGCGGGGGGACCGCCTACGAGCAGTACTTC,TRBJ2-7,.,TRBV6-5,TRBD2
CASSFQDGYTF,TGTGCCAGCAGTTTTCAGGATGGCTACACCTTC,TRBJ1-2,once,TRBV28,.
CASSPLAGGANTDTQYF,TGTGCCAGCAGCCCGCTAGCGGGGGGCGCGAACACAGATACGCAGTATTTT,TRBJ2-3,.,TRBV9,TRBD2
CSVVVSGMGTEAFF,TGCAGCGTTGTTGTTTCAGGGATGGGCACTGAAGCTTTCTTT,TRBJ1-1,.,TRBV29-1,.
CASSEGGGFNQPQHF,TGTGCCAGCAGCGAGGGGGGGGGTTTCAATCAGCCCCAGCATTTT,TRBJ1-5,once,TRBV9,.
CASSLGGLIGDTQYF,TGTGCCAGCAGCTTGGGCGGACTGATCGGAGATACGCAGTATTTT,TRBJ2-3,.,TRBV7-2,.
CASKVTALFEGYTF,TGTGCCAGCAAAGTTACAGCCCTTTTTGAGGGCTACACCTTC,TRBJ1-2,.,TRBV6-1,.
CASSQDSGGSDTQYF,TGTGCCAGCAGCCAAGATAGCGGGGGCTCAGATACGCAGTATTTT,TRBJ2-3,.,TRBV4-2,TRBD2
CAWSDLAVFSYEQYF,TGTGCCTGGAGTGATCTAGCGGTATTCTCCTACGAGCAGTACTTC,TRBJ2-7,.,TRBV30,TRBD2
CASSRSGGGTEAFF,TGTGCCAGCAGCCGTTCGGGGGGGGGCACTGAAGCTTTCTTT,TRBJ1-1,.,TRBV7-3,.
CAIGTSGAGREQFF,TGTGCCATCGGGACTAGCGGGGCCGGGAGAGAGCAGTTCTTC,TRBJ2-1,.,TRBV7-9,TRBD2
CASSPPWGDYEQYF,TGTGCCAGCAGTCCCCCATGGGGGGACTACGAGCAGTACTTC,TRBJ2-7,.,TRBV7-6,.
CASSAGGREQYF,TGTGCCAGCAGTGCCGGAGGGAGGGAGCAGTACTTC,TRBJ2-7,.,TRBV6-1,.
CASSSGGWTEAFF,TGTGCCAGCAGTTCAGGGGGGTGGACTGAAGCTTTCTTT,TRBJ1-1,.,TRBV6-5,TRBD1
CASSPGAGAGEQYF,TGTGCCAGCAGCCCCGGGGCAGGGGCTGGCGAGCAGTACTTC,TRBJ2-7,few,TRBV7-6,.
CSVESRGRYNEQFF,TGCAGCGTTGAATCCAGGGGTCGTTACAATGAGCAGTTCTTC,TRBJ2-1,.,TRBV29-1,.
CASSSFGTGADNSPLHF,TGCGCCAGCAGCTCATTTGGGACAGGCGCCGATAATTCACCCCTCCACTTT,TRBJ1-6,.,TRBV5-1,TRBD1
CASRDTSLAGELFF,TGTGCCAGCCGGGACACGTCGTTAGCCGGGGAGCTGTTTTTT,TRBJ2-2,few,TRBV6-4,.
CASSSGLAGGGVTQYF,TGCGCCAGCAGCTCCGGACTAGCGGGAGGTGGGGTGACCCAGTACTTC,TRBJ2-5,.,TRBV4-3,TRBD2
CASSPRLAGDTQYF,TGCGCCAGCAGCCCCCGACTAGCGGGAGATACGCAGTATTTT,TRBJ2-3,.,TRBV5-1,TRBD2
CASSINANSNQPQHF,TGTGCCAGTAGTATCAACGCTAATAGCAATCAGCCCCAGCATTTT,TRBJ1-5,.,TRBV19,.
CASSLALARGYYGYTF,TGTGCCAGCAGCTTAGCGCTTGCCAGGGGCTACTATGGCTACACCTTC,TRBJ1-2,once,TRBV7-2,.
CASSFSLGLAVNTGELFF,TGTGCCAGCAGTTTTAGTTTAGGACTAGCGGTGAACACCGGGGAGCTGTTTTTT,TRBJ2-2,few,TRBV27,TRBD2
CASSLERDTEAFF,TGTGCCAGCAGCTTGGAACGGGACACTGAAGCTTTCTTT,TRBJ1-1,few,TRBV5-4,.
CASSQWTGGTTEAFF,TGTGCCAGCAGCCAATGGACAGGGGGGACCACTGAAGCTTTCTTT,TRBJ1-1,.,TRBV14,TRBD1
CASSEGRGAGYSPLHF,TGTGCCAGCAGTGAAGGACGGGGCGCGGGGTATTCACCCCTCCACTTT,TRBJ1-6,once,TRBV6-1,.
CASTGGNEAFF,TGTGCCAGCACAGGGGGCAATGAAGCTTTCTTT,TRBJ1-1,few,TRBV6-6,TRBD1
CASSPPADTYEQYF,TGTGCCAGCTCACCACCGGCGGATACCTACGAGCAGTACTTC,TRBJ2-7,.,TRBV18,.
CASSSQGSTDTQYF,TGTGCCAGCAGCTCTCAGGGGAGCACAGATACGCAGTATTTT,TRBJ2-3,.,TRBV7-8,.
CASTPRSGELFF,TGTGCCAGCACCCCCCGGTCCGGGGAGCTGTTTTTT,TRBJ2-2,.,TRBV7-9,.
CASSEAAGGSVQETQYF,TGTGCCAGCAGTGAAGCGGCCGGGGGGTCGGTCCAAGAGACCCAGTACTTC,TRBJ2-5,.,TRBV6-1,TRBD2
CASSLRTGVETQYF,TGTGCCAGCAGTTTGAGGACAGGGGTAGAGACCCAGTACTTC,TRBJ2-5,.,TRBV28,TRBD1
CASSDQGSETQYF,TGTGCCAGCAGTGACCAGGGTTCGGAGACCCAGTACTTC,TRBJ2-5,few,TRBV6-6,.
CASSLGRNNEQFF,TGCGCCAGCAGCTTGGGGAGAAACAATGAGCAGTTCTTC,TRBJ2-1,.,TRBV5-1,.
CASSVTGGEENEQYF,TGTGCCAGCAGCGTTACAGGGGGAGAGGAGAACGAGCAGTACTTC,TRBJ2-7,.,TRBV9,TRBD1
CASSVVAGGKAFF,TGTGCCAGCAGCGTAGTAGCAGGGGGGAAAGCTTTCTTT,TRBJ1-1,few,TRBV9,TRBD1
CASSYIVAATDTQYF,TGTGCCAGCAGTTACATTGTAGCGGCCACAGATACGCAGTATTTT,TRBJ2-3,.,TRBV6-6,.
CASSRQTGNAEAFF,TGTGCCAGCAGCAGACAAACAGGGAACGCTGAAGCTTTCTTT,TRBJ1-1,.,TRBV7-8,.
CATSRDNGADTEAFF,TGTGCCACCAGCAGAGATAATGGGGCAGACACTGAAGCTTTCTTT,TRBJ1-1,.,TRBV15,.
CASSYGRRAEQYF,TGTGCCAGCAGTTACGGTCGCAGGGCCGAGCAGTACTTC,TRBJ2-7,.,TRBV6-5,.
CASSYSTPGNEQFF,TGTGCCAGCAGCTACTCCACTCCGGGGAATGAGCAGTTCTTC,TRBJ2-1,few,TRBV6-6,.
CASSISGTQNTEAFF,TGTGCCAGTAGTATTTCGGGGACTCAGAACACTGAAGCTTTCTTT,TRBJ1-1,.,TRBV19,.
CASSFSGGPYEQYF,TGTGCCAGCAGTTTTAGCGGGGGGCCCTACGAGCAGTACTTC,TRBJ2-7,once,TRBV6-5,TRBD2
CASSVGRAEMGEKLFF,TGTGCCAGCAGCGTGGGCAGGGCGGAAATGGGTGAAAAACTGTTTTTT,TRBJ1-4,.,TRBV9,.
CASSFRGTNEKLFF,TGCGCCAGCAGCTTTCGGGGAACTAATGAAAAACTGTTTTTT,TRBJ1-4,.,TRBV5-1,.
CASSLLAGHTDTQYF,TGTGCCAGCAGCTTGCTAGCGGGGCACACAGATACGCAGTATTTT,TRBJ2-3,few,TRBV7-3,TRBD2
CASSSNDAGNLGNQPQHF,TGTGCCAGCAGTTCAAACGATGCGGGGAACTTAGGCAATCAGCCCCAGCATTTT,TRBJ1-5,.,TRBV28,.
CASSLQGGETQYF,TGCGCCAGCAGCCTACAGGGAGGGGAGACCCAGTACTTC,TRBJ2-5,.,TRBV5-1,.
CASRYSTGSNSPLHF,TGTGCCAGCAGATATTCGACAGGGAGTAATTCACCCCTCCACTTT,TRBJ1-6,.,TRBV7-2,TRBD1